These 30 T cell receptor beta chains share one sample of origin, sequenced in a study of T cell repertoires in cytomegalovirus infection (dated by TCRdb to the late 2010s). Sequencing relied on an Illumina HiSeq 1500. TCRdb redid the processing of the public reads, applying fastp at Q25 and MiXCR, and retained in-frame beta chains. Entries that share a CDR3 protein sequence are merged under the most common genes and DNA. The sample table shows around 180,000 distinct CDR3 sequences, and approximately 20% are seen once. The ten largest clones add up to less than 3.5% of the sample. Sequences were obtained from PBMCs. These receptors all stem from a human donor in good health (CMV status not recorded). Some clones in this sample may be carry-over from other donors' samples.

This clonotype was counted at least ten times. J is TRBJ2-3 and V is TRBV7-2, with 8 positions matching TRBD2. The CDR3 is 16 residues long. V gave up 2 bases and J gave up 3 bases; unmatched junction bases: 7. Germline V gene sequence: CDR1 SGHTA, CDR2 FQGNSA. The CDR3 bases are TGTGCCAGCAGCTTAACGGGAGGGCCGGAAACAGATACGCAGTATTTT. This sequence encodes CASSLTGGPETDTQYF.

The table lists this clonotype with many counts. The chain is built from TRBV7-2 and TRBJ1-1; D is perhaps TRBD1 (5 bases). CDR1 is SGHTA and CDR2 is FQGNSA in the germline V gene. This CDR3 has 13 residues. V lost 3 bases, J lost 4 bases, and 9 bases lay in between. CDR3 sequence: CASSFSRATEAFF. CDR3 in DNA: TGTGCCAGCAGCTTCTCCAGGGCCACTGAAGCTTTCTTT.

The V gene is TRBV12-3 or TRBV12-4, the J gene TRBJ2-2; TRBD2 agrees at 7 bases. The ends lost 2 bases at V and 5 bases at J; junction bases unmatched: 2. The CDR3 length is 14 residues. Here the CDR3 DNA reads TGTGCCAGCAGTTTAACTAGCGTGACCGGGGAGCTGTTTTTT. Translated, it gives CASSLTSVTGELFF.

In this sample, this clonotype turned up a few times. The CDR3 loop is CASSPTGDGNQPQHF. The DNA for the CDR3 is TGTGCCAGCAGCCCAACAGGGGATGGCAATCAGCCCCAGCATTTT. The rearrangement joins TRBV12-3 or TRBV12-4 to TRBJ1-5; TRBD1 agrees at 7 bases. This CDR3 has 15 residues. Germline trimming cut 6 bases from V and 2 bases from J; bases unmatched to any gene: 7.

The V and J genes are TRBV2 and TRBJ1-1; D is perhaps TRBD1 (5 bases). The CDR3 consists of 17 residues. Looked up from germline, CDR1 is SNHLY and CDR2 is FYNNEI. V was shortened by 2 bases and J by 5 bases, with 21 bases between the two germline ends. CDR3 amino acids: CASSEPVGSGGRTEAFF. Written as DNA, the CDR3 is TGTGCCAGCAGTGAACCCGTTGGATCGGGGGGAAGGACTGAAGCTTTCTTT.

The table lists this clonotype with many counts. The V and J genes are TRBV28 and TRBJ2-6; D not certain. The germline gives CDR1 MDHEN, CDR2 SYDVKM. This CDR3 region has 15 residues. The V end was cut by 3 bases, the J end by 1 base, with 7 bases between. This CDR3 reads CASSFLRSGANVLTF. For the CDR3, the DNA is TGTGCCAGCAGTTTCCTTAGGTCTGGGGCCAACGTCCTGACTTTC.

This clonotype was observed a handful of times. The chain recombines TRBV20-1 with TRBJ2-2; 10 bases are shared with TRBD2. CDR3 length: 15 residues. The V gene end was trimmed by 3 bases and the J gene end by 4 bases; junction bases not matched to a gene: 5. Germline lookup yields CDR1 DFQATT and CDR2 SNEGSKA (reference sequence). The CDR3 is CSASLLAGPTGELFF. CDR3 DNA sequence: TGCAGTGCTAGCTTACTAGCGGGACCCACCGGGGAGCTGTTTTTT.

The chain combines TRBV18 with TRBJ2-1; 11 nucleotides align to TRBD2. V dropped 3 bases and J dropped 4; count of bases not matched to a gene: 11. Germline assignment: CDR1 KGHSH and CDR2 LQKENI. The length of the CDR3 is 18 residues. CDR3 nucleotides: TGTGCCAGCTCACCCGGATCCGGGACTAGCGGCTATTACAATGAGCAGTTCTTC. Translation: CASSPGSGTSGYYNEQFF.

This clonotype came up many times. The rearrangement links TRBV7-2 to TRBJ2-1, with a weak D call TRBD2 (6 bases). The germline CDR1 and CDR2 sequences are SGHTA and FQGNSA. The CDR3 has 13 amino acids. The germline V and J ends were trimmed by 1 base and 9 bases, with 10 bases remaining between them. CDR3 in amino acids: CASSLGPSVEQFF. The CDR3 region has the DNA TGTGCCAGCAGCTTAGGCCCTAGCGTTGAGCAGTTCTTC.

This clonotype was found a few times. V gene TRBV20-1 combines with J gene TRBJ1-2; 7 nucleotides agree with TRBD1. The length of the CDR3 is 13 residues. Germline V gene lookup returns CDR1 DFQATT and CDR2 SNEGSKA (reference sequence). V lost 6 bases, J lost 0 bases, and 4 bases stayed unmatched. Here the CDR3 reads CSARTGPNYGYTF. The CDR3 DNA reads TGCAGTGCCCGGACAGGTCCTAACTATGGCTACACCTTC.

The table lists this clonotype with a few counts. In DNA, the CDR3 is TGTGCCAGCAGCTTGGGGACAGGGAACACTGAAGCTTTCTTT. Translated, it gives CASSLGTGNTEAFF. The chain has TRBV2 and TRBJ1-1, with 8 bases lining up with TRBD1. CDR1 is SNHLY, CDR2 FYNNEI, per germline. Trimming at V came to 6 bases and at J to 1 base, leaving 4 bases not matched to a gene. CDR3 size: 14 residues.

This clonotype was seen repeatedly, ten times or more. This chain connects TRBV7-8 to TRBJ2-7; 12 bases fit TRBD2. J was trimmed by 5 bases and V by 4 bases; bases with no gene match: 6. The germline CDR1 and CDR2 sequences are SGHVS and FQNEAQ. CDR3 size: 15 residues. The CDR3 nucleotides read TGTGCCAGCAGCTCCGTACTAGCGGGAGGCCACGAGCAGTACTTC. Amino acids: CASSSVLAGGHEQYF.

There are many counts of this clonotype. This rearrangement joins TRBV19 to TRBJ2-7; a weak D match, TRBD1 (6 bases). The CDR3 is 14 amino acids. V lost 3 bases to trimming and J lost 3 bases, with 12 bases between them. Per the germline V gene, CDR1 is LNHDA and CDR2 is SQIVND (reference sequence). The CDR3 coding sequence is TGTGCCAGTAGTATTGGGCAGGGGAGCTACGAGCAGTACTTC. The encoded protein is CASSIGQGSYEQYF.

This clonotype was counted between two and nine times. The chain couples TRBV28 to TRBJ2-5; the D gene is possibly TRBD1 (6 bases). CDR3 length: 15 amino acids. With 1 base removed from V and 5 bases from J, the gap between germline ends came to 14 bases. Germline V gene lookup returns CDR1 MDHEN and CDR2 SYDVKM. The CDR3 nucleotides read TGTGCCAGCAGTTTATTAGGGACACTGGGGGAGACCCAGTACTTC. Protein sequence: CASSLLGTLGETQYF.

This clonotype occurred a few times. The chain recombines TRBV4-2 with TRBJ2-3, with D tentatively TRBD1 (6 bases). V gave up 0 bases and J gave up 5 bases, with 9 bases separating them. The CDR3 loop spans 14 amino acids. Germline-derived CDR1 and CDR2 are LGHNA and YNFKEQ. The CDR3 sequence is CASSQDSRGDTQYF. CDR3 sequence (DNA): TGTGCCAGCAGCCAAGATAGCAGGGGAGATACGCAGTATTTT.

This clonotype appeared many times. This rearrangement joins TRBV7-2 to TRBJ2-1, with D possibly TRBD2 on 6 matching bases. V was trimmed by 5 bases and J by 3 bases, leaving 17 bases between them. The CDR3 has 16 amino acids. Germline CDR1 reads SGHTA; CDR2 reads FQGNSA. The CDR3 DNA reads TGTGCCAGCAGCCGCGTGGCGCGGGGCAACTACAATGAGCAGTTCTTC. As protein: CASSRVARGNYNEQFF.

The table lists this clonotype with many counts. The chain joins TRBV6-1 to TRBJ2-6, with D perhaps TRBD1 (5 bases). Trimming took 0 bases from V and 3 from J, leaving 15 bases between them. Germline CDR1 reads MNHNS; CDR2 reads SASEGT. CDR3 length equals 18 residues. CDR3 bases: TGTGCCAGCAGTGAAGCGTTAGGGGCCCTTCGTGGGGCCAACGTCCTGACTTTC. Its translation is CASSEALGALRGANVLTF.

This chain connects TRBV4-2 to TRBJ1-6, with 7 bases fitting TRBD1. V lost 4 bases, J lost 8 bases, and 5 bases stayed unmatched. This CDR3 contains 14 residues. Germline V gene sequence: CDR1 LGHNA, CDR2 YNFKEQ. This CDR3 is CASSPQGGDSPLHF. CDR3 DNA sequence: TGTGCCAGCAGCCCCCAGGGGGGTGATTCACCCCTCCACTTT.

The rearrangement links TRBV7-3 to TRBJ2-1, with D perhaps matching TRBD1 or TRBD2 (5 bases each). Germline V CDR1 and CDR2: SGHTA, FQGTGA. Trimming stripped 5 bases from V and 7 bases from J, with 15 bases between. The CDR3 extends over 14 amino acids. The CDR3 protein is CASSPTRDANEQFF. The CDR3 DNA is TGTGCCAGCAGCCCTACACGGGACGCGAATGAGCAGTTCTTC. The variable domain in full, with the rest retrieved from reference TRBV7-3 and TRBJ2-1, is GAGVSQTPSNKVTEKGKYVELRCDPISGHTALYWYRQSLGQGPEFLIYFQGTGAADDSGLPNDRFFAVRPEGSVSTLKIQRTERGDSAVYLCASSPTRDANEQFFGPGTRLTVL.

Within the sample, this clonotype is medium-sized (0.01 to 0.1%). The V gene is TRBV7-8, the J gene TRBJ1-1; 8 bases match TRBD1. Germline-derived CDR1 and CDR2 are SGHVS and FQNEAQ. V gave up 5 bases and J gave up 5 bases; unmatched junction bases: 7. This CDR3 spans 14 amino acids. CDR3 in amino acids: CASSRRGLGTEAFF. In nucleotides, the CDR3 is TGTGCCAGCAGCCGCAGGGGGCTCGGGACTGAAGCTTTCTTT.

This chain joins TRBV23-1 and TRBJ2-6, with 10 positions matching TRBD1. TRBV23-1 is classed as an ORF, of uncertain function. Trimming removed 4 bases from V and 0 bases from J; junction bases left unmatched: 15. There are 21 residues in the CDR3. CDR3 DNA sequence: TGCGCCAGCAGTCCCGGGGACAGGGGCTTCCCAAATCACTCTGGGGCCAACGTCCTGACTTTC. This translates into CASSPGDRGFPNHSGANVLTF.

This clonotype was seen at least ten times. The V gene is TRBV7-3, the J gene TRBJ2-3; 7 bases map to TRBD2. The length of the CDR3 is 14 residues. The V segment lost 2 bases and the J segment 2 bases; nucleotides outside the gene matches: 1. Per germline, CDR1 SGHTA and CDR2 FQGTGA. The DNA for the CDR3 is TGTGCCAGCAGCTTAGCGGGAGCCACAGATACGCAGTATTTT. This sequence encodes CASSLAGATDTQYF.

The chain recombines TRBV28 with TRBJ2-2; D is possibly TRBD1 or TRBD2 (6 bases each). From germline, CDR1 is MDHEN and CDR2 SYDVKM. V lost 10 bases, J lost 5 bases, and 20 bases lay in between. The CDR3 has 15 amino acids. CDR3 residues: CATPQGLARTGELFF. The CDR3 bases are TGTGCCACCCCCCAGGGGCTAGCGAGGACCGGGGAGCTGTTTTTT.

This clonotype has more than one count but fewer than ten. The chain is built from TRBV5-1 and TRBJ1-4, with 7 bases that match TRBD1. Germline assignment: CDR1 SGHRS and CDR2 YFSETQ. Unmatched junction bases numbered 5, after V lost 2 bases and J lost 4 bases. This CDR3 is built from 15 residues. The CDR3 reads CASSLGTARNEKLFF. The CDR3 DNA sequence: TGCGCCAGCAGCTTAGGGACAGCCCGTAATGAAAAACTGTTTTTT.

This clonotype was picked up a small number of times. The rearrangement links TRBV20-1 to TRBJ2-5; a possible D gene is TRBD2 (5 bases). Germline-derived CDR1 and CDR2 are DFQATT and SNEGSKA (reference sequence). The CDR3 loop spans 16 amino acids. Trimming removed 6 bases from V and 1 base from J, with 21 bases in between. The CDR3 region is CSAPDPSGPFQETQYF. The DNA of the CDR3 is TGCAGTGCCCCTGACCCCAGCGGCCCTTTCCAAGAGACCCAGTACTTC.

J is TRBJ1-2 and V is TRBV5-5; D is unclear. The V end lost 0 bases, the J end lost 8 bases, and 8 bases lay between the germline ends. The CDR3 has 12 amino acids. Looked up from germline, CDR1 is SGHKS and CDR2 is YYEKEE (reference sequence). CDR3 nucleotides: TGTGCCAGCAGCTTGGTGGCGGAGGGCTACACCTTC. Residues: CASSLVAEGYTF.

This rearrangement joins TRBV19 to TRBJ1-5; D is possibly TRBD1 (5 bases). The CDR3 spans 13 residues. Trimming stripped 4 bases from V and 4 bases from J, with 8 bases between. Germline assignment: CDR1 LNHDA and CDR2 SQIVND (reference sequence). As DNA, the CDR3 is TGTGCCAGTAGTACTAACAGGAATCAGCCCCAGCATTTT. Its protein product is CASSTNRNQPQHF.

The V gene is TRBV29-1, the J gene TRBJ2-3; TRBD2 matches at 11 bases. The CDR3 consists of 12 residues. V lost 6 bases and J lost 6; bases outside the gene matches: 2. CDR1 and CDR2 from the germline V gene are SQVTM and ANQGSEA. In nucleotides, the CDR3 is TGCAGCGTAACTAGCGGGAGTGATACGCAGTATTTT. Its translation: CSVTSGSDTQYF.

The gene calls are TRBV29-1 and TRBJ1-6; D gene ambiguous. Germline CDR1 and CDR2: SQVTM and ANQGSEA. Trimming took 6 bases from V and 8 from J, leaving 17 bases between them. This CDR3 has 14 amino acids. CDR3 loop: CSVPSGGVDSPLHF. The CDR3 DNA is TGCAGCGTCCCATCGGGTGGGGTTGATTCACCCCTCCACTTT.

This clonotype was counted at least ten times. The chain recombines TRBV12-3 or TRBV12-4 with TRBJ1-1, with D maybe TRBD1 (5 bases). V gave up 6 bases and J gave up 4 bases, with 12 bases separating them. This CDR3 has 13 residues. The CDR3 nucleotides are TGTGCCAGCAGCCCCGGGACGACCACTGAAGCTTTCTTT. It translates to CASSPGTTTEAFF.